The rows below give T cell receptor beta chains drawn from one sample of a study of T cell responses to AZD1222 COVID-19 vaccine. The table came from immunoSEQ multiplex PCR; TCRdb's copy has only in-frame clones and leaves some out. The sample consists of about 120,000 clones, 80% to 90% of them appearing once. Source: peripheral blood, taken on day 0 of AZD1222 vaccination. The receptors shown here come from an adult in good health. Each CDR3 is given with its conserved first and last residue. D genes are given only for firm matches. Clone size, where shown, is once, few, many, or a class for clones that have expanded.

d_gene,v_gene,j_gene,abundance,CDR3nt,CDR3aa
-,TRBV6-5,TRBJ1-2,-,TGTGCCAGCAAGGGGCAGGGTTCTACTAACTATGGCTACACCTTC,CASKGQGSTNYGYTF
-,TRBV5-1,TRBJ2-2,few,TGCGCCAGCAGCTTGGTTGTGGGGGGAACCGGGGAGCTGTTTTTT,CASSLVVGGTGELFF
-,TRBV12-2,TRBJ1-5,few,TGTGCAAGTCGCGTGATCATGAGCAATCAGCCCCAGCATTTT,CASRVIMSNQPQHF
-,TRBV6-5,TRBJ2-7,-,TGTGCCAGCAGTAAGGACTCTTCCTACGAGCAGTACTTC,CASSKDSSYEQYF
-,TRBV2,TRBJ1-4,-,TGTGCCAGCAGTGAATTGCCAGCGTCTAATGAAAAACTGTTTTTT,CASSELPASNEKLFF
-,TRBV12-3/TRBV12-4,TRBJ2-5,-,TGTGCCAGCAGTTTCATAGGGAAAGAGACCCAGTACTTC,CASSFIGKETQYF
-,TRBV5-8,TRBJ2-4,-,TGTGCCAGCAGCTTGTCAGAAGACAAAAACATTCAGTACTTC,CASSLSEDKNIQYF
-,TRBV18,TRBJ1-2,-,TGTGCCAGCTCACCACCGGGACGGGTCTATGGCTACACCTTC,CASSPPGRVYGYTF
TRBD2,TRBV5-6,TRBJ2-1,once,TGTGCCAGCAGCTTGGGCGGACTAGCGGGAGGTAATGAGCAGTTCTTC,CASSLGGLAGGNEQFF
TRBD1,TRBV11-3,TRBJ1-1,-,TGTGCCAGCAGCTACAGGGGCATCAGGACTTTCTTT,CASSYRGIRTFF
-,TRBV7-9,TRBJ1-3,-,TGTGCCAGCAGCTTAGCGAAGACGGGACAAGGAAACACCATATATTTT,CASSLAKTGQGNTIYF
TRBD2,TRBV28,TRBJ2-1,-,TGTGCCAGCAGTACTTCTAGCGGGGGGGCGGGTGAGCAGTTCTTC,CASSTSSGGAGEQFF
-,TRBV6-2/TRBV6-3,TRBJ2-4,-,TGTGCCAGCAGTTCCGCAGGGATTGGGCTTAAAAACATTCAGTACTTC,CASSSAGIGLKNIQYF
TRBD2,TRBV28,TRBJ2-5,-,TGTGCCAGCAGAGCCGGGACTACCTCTCCAGAGACCCAGTACTTC,CASRAGTTSPETQYF
-,TRBV7-7,TRBJ2-1,-,TGTGCTAGATATAACTACAATGAGCAGTTCTTC,CARYNYNEQFF
-,TRBV19,TRBJ2-2,-,TGTGCCAGTACCAATTCAGAAGGTCTAGCGACACCCGGGGAGCTGTTTTTT,CASTNSEGLATPGELFF
-,TRBV6-5,TRBJ1-2,-,TGTGCCAGCAGTCTGGGGACGGTTGTCTATGGCTACACCTTC,CASSLGTVVYGYTF
-,TRBV15,TRBJ1-6,-,TGTGCCACTAGGCTTGGGGTAGTGCGTTCACCCCTCCACTTT,CATRLGVVRSPLHF
-,TRBV6-4,TRBJ2-1,-,TGTGCCAGCAGTATTTTCGACGAGTCGGGGAATGAGCAGTTCTTC,CASSIFDESGNEQFF
TRBD1,TRBV11-3,TRBJ1-2,once,TGTGCCAGCAGCCGAACCTCGCGGTGGGACAGGAACAATAACTATGGCTACACCTTC,CASSRTSRWDRNNNYGYTF
-,TRBV3-1/TRBV3-2,TRBJ1-3,-,TGTGCCAGCAGCCTGGGAGGCTCTGGAAACACCATATATTTT,CASSLGGSGNTIYF
-,TRBV3-1/TRBV3-2,TRBJ1-1,once,TGTGCCAGCAGCCAAAAAATCACTGAAGCTTTCTTT,CASSQKITEAFF
TRBD1,TRBV5-1,TRBJ2-5,-,TGCGCCAGCAGCCCTCTGGGACAGGGGTCGGGAGAGACCCAGTACTTC,CASSPLGQGSGETQYF
-,TRBV20-1,TRBJ1-5,once,TGCAGTGCTACGGTCGGCTCGGCCCAGCATTTT,CSATVGSAQHF
TRBD1,TRBV11-2,TRBJ1-1,-,TGTGCCAGCAGTAAGGAGGGACAGGGATACGATGAAGCTTTCTTT,CASSKEGQGYDEAFF
TRBD2,TRBV18,TRBJ2-1,-,TGTGCCACCACCGGGACTAGCGGAAGCAATGAGCAGTTCTTC,CATTGTSGSNEQFF
-,TRBV7-2,TRBJ1-5,-,TGTGCCAGCAGCAGAGGCATGGTCAATCAGCCCCAGCATTTT,CASSRGMVNQPQHF
-,TRBV3-1/TRBV3-2,TRBJ2-7,few,TGTGCCAGCAGCCAACAACCGGACAGCTACGAGCAGTACTTC,CASSQQPDSYEQYF
-,TRBV9,TRBJ1-1,-,TGTGCCAGCAGCGTGGCCTCACTCACTGAAGCTTTCTTT,CASSVASLTEAFF
-,TRBV29-1,TRBJ1-2,-,TGCAGCGTTTTCCAGGATATGTCTAACTATGGCTACACCTTC,CSVFQDMSNYGYTF
-,TRBV5-1,TRBJ1-4,-,TGCGCCAGCAGCTTGGATGGCAGGAAGAATGAAAAACTGTTTTTT,CASSLDGRKNEKLFF
-,TRBV7-2,TRBJ2-7,-,TGTGCCAGCAGCTTCAGCTACGAGCAGTACTTC,CASSFSYEQYF
-,TRBV5-4,TRBJ2-1,-,TGTGCCAGCAGGTTCGCCCGGAATGAGCAGTTCTTC,CASRFARNEQFF
-,TRBV5-1,TRBJ1-2,-,TGCGCCAGCAGCCCAAGGGACACCAACTATGGCTACACCTTC,CASSPRDTNYGYTF
TRBD1,TRBV6-5,TRBJ1-1,-,TGTGCCAGCACCGGGACAGGGGGAACGGACACTGAAGCTTTCTTT,CASTGTGGTDTEAFF
TRBD1,TRBV9,TRBJ1-4,-,TGTGCCAGCAGCGTAGAGGGGACAGGGGGAAGGAAACTGTTTTTT,CASSVEGTGGRKLFF
-,TRBV29-1,TRBJ1-4,once,TGCAGCGTTCGGGATGAAAAACTGTTTTTT,CSVRDEKLFF
-,TRBV25-1,TRBJ2-3,-,TGTGCCAGCAGTAGGAGAAGAGATACGCAGTATTTT,CASSRRRDTQYF
-,TRBV15,TRBJ2-2,-,TGTGCCACCAGCCCGTGGAGGCTAGCGAGCACCGGGGAGCTGTTTTTT,CATSPWRLASTGELFF